The rows below give T cell receptor beta chains drawn from one sample of a study of tumor-infiltrating lymphocytes in glioblastoma multiforme. TCRdb reprocessed the multiplex PCR reads with MiXCR, giving one entry per CDR3 protein. This sample carries approximately 13,000 distinct CDR3 sequences, around 71% of them seen once, and the ten largest clones take approximately 30%. The sample was brain tumor tissue. The receptors originated from a male donor with glioblastoma. Both conserved end residues are part of each CDR3. A D gene is named only where the DNA matches it firmly.

>TRBV7-9|14|TRBD1
CASSRTGGNGKLIF
>TRBV4-1|14|.
CASSQDPSTDTQYF
>TRBV20-1|15|.
CNAREGSREAGTQYF
>TRBV6-4|15|.
CASSASRGATNTQYF
>TRBV29-1|12|.
CSIGQGEDTQYF
>TRBV19|19|.
CASSSPSGGHTGRYNEQFF
>TRBV5-1|14|.
CASSLSGSGNTIYF
>TRBV29-1|15|TRBD2
CSVEPTSWRLETQYF
>TRBV2|13|.
CANRRGALGEQYF
>TRBV11-2|14|TRBD2
CASSAASGDYEQYF
>TRBV6-5|14|.
CASSYLWPTYEQYF
>TRBV30|17|TRBD1
CAWSEILLAVGTDTQYF
>TRBV30|13|.
CAWSLDSNQPQHF
>TRBV20-1|11|.
CSAHWAETQYF
>TRBV29-1|15|.
CSVDAPKGTYYEQYF
>TRBV11-1|12|.
CASSLIGDEQFF
>TRBV20-1|14|TRBD2
CSATKREFWYEQYF
>TRBV20-1|15|TRBD1
CSARVDRYSNQPQHF
>TRBV20-1|15|.
CSASTFGSTTAEQCF
>TRBV10-3|15|.
CAISELRTDHSPLHF
>TRBV10-2|16|TRBD2
CASSDGGGGFTGELFF
>TRBV4-1|15|.
CASSQDPGDHGGYTF
>TRBV5-5|14|.
CASSLIGSYDEQFF
>TRBV11-2|16|.
CASSSQRGAGTGELLF
>TRBV14|14|.
CASSQAGTHNEQFF
>TRBV20-1|15|.
CSARLGGSTNYGYTF
>TRBV20-1|20|TRBD2
CSASRPGLAGGPISTGTQYF
>TRBV6-5|13|.
CVSSYQSQETQYF
>TRBV11-2|14|.
CASSQEGGAQPQHF
>TRBV20-1|13|.
CSANAGAHQPQHF
>TRBV20-1|14|.
CSVSIQGSRYEQYF
>TRBV7-2|14|.
CASSLVGLDPEQYF
>TRBV12-3/TRBV12-4|13|.
CASSLRGSDEQYF
>TRBV12-3/TRBV12-4|16|TRBD2
CANSSGTSGRDYEQYF
>TRBV30|15|TRBD2
CAWSVHGGRAYERYF
>TRBV19|15|.
CASSISVGRSQPQHF
>TRBV12-3/TRBV12-4|16|TRBD2
CASSSVTSGRGYEQYF
>TRBV20-1|15|.
CGASTFGSTAAEQYF
>TRBV11-2|16|TRBD2
CASSLVSSGRSYEQYF
>TRBV6-1|12|.
CASKQITYEQHF
>TRBV20-1|11|TRBD2
CTARDYSEQFF
>TRBV11-1|17|.
CASSFDGGTIRNTEAFF
>TRBV6-2/TRBV6-3|14|.
CASSYLKDNQPQHF
>TRBV12-3/TRBV12-4|16|TRBD2
CASSSGASGRDCERYF
>TRBV11-2|14|.
CASSLGTLNTEAFF
>TRBV20-1|15|.
CSASLLDPSTDTQYF
>TRBV19|13|.
CASSIREGQPQHF
>TRBV20-1|14|TRBD2
CGAMKREFGYEQYF
>TRBV12-3/TRBV12-4|14|.
CASSVPESQETQYF
>TRBV6-1|13|.
CVSRPPGYTEAFF
>TRBV11-2|17|.
CASNSRIQGQNTGELFF
>TRBV20-1|14|.
CSASGQGGKETQYF
>TRBV11-2|13|.
CASSQQVATEAFF
>TRBV20-1|20|TRBD2
CSASRPGLAGGPSSTDTQNF
>TRBV20-1|15|TRBD2
CSGIRTSGGQETQYF